This entry describes one TCR beta chain. There is no known antigen for this receptor. There are no base qualities to consult, and no much larger clone falls within one base. Trimming leaves V shorter by 4 bases and J shorter by 5 bases, with the junction holding 4 bases beyond the gene matches. The CDR3 contains 14 residues, cysteine and phenylalanine counted. Only CDR3 DNA remains: 42 bases, in frame from the first base. The TCR beta CDR3 regions were amplified from the RNA transcripts. For the first round of RT-PCR on the TCR CDR3, the HTBI primer set was used together with the Qiagen OneStep RT-PCR kit. A second multiplex PCR round built the libraries, followed by size selection and purification. Sequencing of the libraries was done on an Illumina HiSeq2000 using paired-end 100 bp reads. The paper's processing steps were these. SOAPnuke was used to process the raw data, with reads discarded if the reads contained adapters or uncalled bases, had a mean Phred below 15, or lacked an exact constant-primer or identifier match. High-quality paired reads were merged using COPE v1.2.5, and each unique nucleotide sequence was defined as a clonotype. MiTCR v1.1 was used to align the clonotypes against IMGT TRBV, TRBD and TRBJ reference segments. The analysis included only V-J combinations with a frequency above 0.0001, which together covered 99% to 99.2% of the repertoires. A TCS score was defined as the ratio of F50 (clonal expansion) to E x V (chaos), with BLOSUM62-based TCRdist applied between CDR3 peptides within each V-J. Welch's t-statistics and random forest reduced fewer than 600 V-J features to around 14, which were used in a naive Bayes classifier (R e1071). Thyroid-blood repertoire similarity was quantified with the Morisita-Horn index. TCRdb applied fastp at Q25 and MiXCR to the public reads, then kept only in-frame beta chains. Each CDR3 protein gets just one entry, which takes the most common genes and DNA from the rows behind it. The authors' filters were not applied to this entry. This sample is represented by nearly 750,000 distinct CDR3 sequences; just over 35% of them were singletons. The ten top clones hold about a third of the sample.

The sample originates from a study of T cells in Graves' hyperthyroidism and ophthalmopathy (dated by TCRdb to between 2017 and 2020). Study-level background: Peripheral blood was collected at initial diagnosis, before any treatment. To identify distinguishing TCR V-J signatures, a discovery cohort of 90 to 100 patients was used, comprising fewer than 45 with Graves' ophthalmopathy and around 60 with stable Graves' hyperthyroidism. An independent validation cohort of fewer than 20 hyperthyroidism patients and approximately 17 patients who later progressed to ophthalmopathy tested prospective prediction of ophthalmopathy. The 90 to 100 discovery patients were randomly split 7:3 into training and test sets. The study also compared thyroid tissue and blood T-cell repertoires from several Graves' hyperthyroidism patients. Once sampling was done, hyperthyroidism patients were given methimazole at a starting dose of 30 mg daily, whereas ophthalmopathy patients were given high-dose intravenous methylprednisolone. According to the paper, TCR Vbeta CDR3 sequencing was carried out on 135 peripheral blood samples, which came from more than 40 ophthalmopathy, some 73 hyperthyroidism and about 17 progressor patients. Overall study outcomes, separate from this receptor: Most expanded thyroid clonotypes (frequency above 0.001) were also detected in blood, a finding suggesting that blood repertoires may reflect thyroid immune responses. In validation, the model predicted progression to ophthalmopathy with around 71% sensitivity and about 72% specificity, a median of roughly seven months before onset. Sample size was not statistically predetermined, and investigators were not blinded to group allocation. In cross-validation, a model built on a 13 V-J signature told ophthalmopathy apart from stable hyperthyroidism with 85% to 90% sensitivity and 81% to 82% specificity, and in testing the same model reached 80%/75%.

Stable Graves' hyperthyroidism was defined as no progression to ophthalmopathy during 18 months of follow-up. Hyperthyroidism patients were aged 18 to 65 years and newly diagnosed, with disease duration of less than 2 months. Patients with uncontrolled infections, other autoimmune diseases, pregnancy or lactation were excluded. Diagnoses relied on clinical symptoms, serum thyroxine and TRAb, thyroid ultrasound and orbital computed tomography. PBMCs were isolated from 7.5 to 10 ml of fresh peripheral blood by Ficoll-Paque density gradient centrifugation. Trizol reagent was used to extract total RNA, and RNA quality was then checked on an Agilent 2100 Bioanalyzer.

This chain is built from TRBV12-3 or TRBV12-4 and TRBJ1-5, with 8 junctional bases fitting TRBD1. The material sequenced was blood. This receptor was obtained from a middle-aged woman with Graves' hyperthyroidism. The DNA is as follows: TGTGCCAGCAGTTCGACAGGGGCCTATCAGCCCCAGCATTTT. Its translation is CASSSTGAYQPQHF.